The entry that follows covers one T cell receptor beta chain sequence. What it recognizes is unknown. The germline V gene has CDR1 LGHDT and CDR2 YNNKEL (reference sequence). This CDR3 is 14 amino acids long. Trimming cost V 0 bases and J 2 bases, with 7 bases left between them. Treatment specified: roughly 10-day PBMC culture with coronavirus spike peptide pools or control peptides (ViraFEST assay). This entry belongs to a study of vaccination and CD4 T cells after COVID-19. Sequencing of DNA taken from cultured CD4+ T cells relied on the Oncomine TCR Beta short-read assay. TCRdb reprocessed the PCR reads via MiXCR and lists one record per CDR3 protein. The data hold about 15,000 distinct CDR3 sequences, with about 61% observed a single time.

The TCR originated in a human donor who had recovered from COVID-19. This sequence joins TRBV3-1 and TRBJ1-2, with D hard to call. Input material: CD4+ T cells from blood, cultured in vitro. The CDR3 DNA sequence: TGTGCCAGCAGCCAAGAAACACAAAACTATGGCTACACCTTC. This sequence encodes CASSQETQNYGYTF. The full variable domain, completed using reference TRBV3-1 and TRBJ1-2, is DTAVSQTPKYLVTQMGNDKSIKCEQNLGHDTMYWYKQDSKKFLKIMFSYNNKELIINETVPNRFSPKSPDKAHLNLHINSLELGDSAVYFCASSQETQNYGYTFGSGTRLTVV.